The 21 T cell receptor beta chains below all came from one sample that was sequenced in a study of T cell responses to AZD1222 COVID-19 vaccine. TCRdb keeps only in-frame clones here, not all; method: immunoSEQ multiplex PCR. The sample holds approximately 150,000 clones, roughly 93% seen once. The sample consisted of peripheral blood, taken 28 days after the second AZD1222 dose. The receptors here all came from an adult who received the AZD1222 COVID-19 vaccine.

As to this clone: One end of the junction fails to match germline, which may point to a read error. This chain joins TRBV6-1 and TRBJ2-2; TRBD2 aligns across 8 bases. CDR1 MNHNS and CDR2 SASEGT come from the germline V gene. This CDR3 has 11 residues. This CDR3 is CASIGLAGFYF. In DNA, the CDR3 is TGTGCCAGCATAGGTCTAGCGGGTTTTTATTTT.

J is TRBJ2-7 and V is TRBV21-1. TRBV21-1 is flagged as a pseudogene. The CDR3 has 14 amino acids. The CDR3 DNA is TGTGCCAGCAAACAATCCCAGGGAGAGGACGAGCAGTACTTC. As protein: CASKQSQGEDEQYF.

Here the CDR3 DNA reads TGTGCCAGCTTAGAACAGGAGACGAACACTGAAGCTTTCTTT. This codes for CASLEQETNTEAFF. This chain uses TRBV7-9 with TRBJ1-1; D might be TRBD1 (5 bases). The CDR3 extends over 14 amino acids. The germline gives CDR1 SEHNR, CDR2 FQNEAQ (reference sequence). The V end was cut by 8 bases, the J end by 1 base, with 14 bases between.

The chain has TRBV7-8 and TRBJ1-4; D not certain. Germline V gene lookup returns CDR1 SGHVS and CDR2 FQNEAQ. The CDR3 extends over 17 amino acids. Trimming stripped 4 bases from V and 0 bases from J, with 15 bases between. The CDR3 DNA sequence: TGTGCCAGCAGCTACCATCGATTAACGGCAACTAATGAAAAACTGTTTTTT. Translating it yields CASSYHRLTATNEKLFF.

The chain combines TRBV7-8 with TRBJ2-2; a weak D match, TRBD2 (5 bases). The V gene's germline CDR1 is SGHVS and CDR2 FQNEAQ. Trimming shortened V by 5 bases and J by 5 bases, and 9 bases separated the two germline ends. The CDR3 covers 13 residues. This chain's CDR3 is CASSPSGTGELFF. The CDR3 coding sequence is TGTGCCAGCAGCCCTTCGGGGACCGGGGAGCTGTTTTTT.

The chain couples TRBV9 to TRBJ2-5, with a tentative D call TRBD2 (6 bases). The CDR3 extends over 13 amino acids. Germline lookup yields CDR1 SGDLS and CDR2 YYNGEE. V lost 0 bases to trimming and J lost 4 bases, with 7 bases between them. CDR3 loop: CASSVVSGETQYF. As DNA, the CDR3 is TGTGCCAGCAGCGTAGTTAGCGGAGAGACCCAGTACTTC. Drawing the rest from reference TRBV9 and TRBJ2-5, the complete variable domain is DSGVTQTPKHLITATGQRVTLRCSPRSGDLSVYWYQQSLDQGLQFLIQYYNGEERAKGNILERFSAQQFPDLHSELNLSSLELGDSALYFCASSVVSGETQYFGPGTRLLVL.

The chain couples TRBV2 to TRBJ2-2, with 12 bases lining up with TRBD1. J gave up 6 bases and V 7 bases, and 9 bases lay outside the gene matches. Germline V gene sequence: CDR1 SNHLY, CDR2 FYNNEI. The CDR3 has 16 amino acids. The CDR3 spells CASNLMGQGAAGELFF. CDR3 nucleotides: TGTGCCAGCAACCTTATGGGACAGGGGGCAGCCGGGGAGCTGTTTTTT.

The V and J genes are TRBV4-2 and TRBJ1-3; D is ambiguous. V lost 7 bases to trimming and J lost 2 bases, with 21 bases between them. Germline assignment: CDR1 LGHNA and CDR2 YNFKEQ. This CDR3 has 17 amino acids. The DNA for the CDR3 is TGTGCCAGCACGGGTCAAGGATCGGGTACAACTGGAAACACCATATATTTT. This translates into CASTGQGSGTTGNTIYF.

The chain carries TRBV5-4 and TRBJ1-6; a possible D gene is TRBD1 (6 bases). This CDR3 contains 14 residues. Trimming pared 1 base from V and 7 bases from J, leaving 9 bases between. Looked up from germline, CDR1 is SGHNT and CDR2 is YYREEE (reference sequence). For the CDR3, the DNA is TGTGCCAGCAGCTTGCAGGGGACCAATTCACCCCTCCACTTT. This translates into CASSLQGTNSPLHF.

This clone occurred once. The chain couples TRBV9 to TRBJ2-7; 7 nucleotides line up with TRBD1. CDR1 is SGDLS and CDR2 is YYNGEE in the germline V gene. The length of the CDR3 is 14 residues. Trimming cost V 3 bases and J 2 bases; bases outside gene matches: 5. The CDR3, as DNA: TGTGCCAGCAGCGCGGATGGACAGGCCTACGAGCAGTACTTC. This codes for CASSADGQAYEQYF.

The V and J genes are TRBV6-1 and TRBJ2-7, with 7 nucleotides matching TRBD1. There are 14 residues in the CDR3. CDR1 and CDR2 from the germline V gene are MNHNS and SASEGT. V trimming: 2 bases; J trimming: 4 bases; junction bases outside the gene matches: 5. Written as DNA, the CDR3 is TGTGCCAGCAGTGAAAGGGGGCGCTCTTACGAGCAGTACTTC. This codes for CASSERGRSYEQYF.

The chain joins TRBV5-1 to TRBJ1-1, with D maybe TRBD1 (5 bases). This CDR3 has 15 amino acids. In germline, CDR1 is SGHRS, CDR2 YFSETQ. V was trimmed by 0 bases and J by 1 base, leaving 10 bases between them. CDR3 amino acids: CASSLGDGGNTEAFF. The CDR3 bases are TGCGCCAGCAGCTTGGGGGACGGGGGGAACACTGAAGCTTTCTTT.

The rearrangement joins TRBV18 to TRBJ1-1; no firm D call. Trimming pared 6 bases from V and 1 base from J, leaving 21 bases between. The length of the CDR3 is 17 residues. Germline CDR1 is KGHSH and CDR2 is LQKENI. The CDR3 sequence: CASSRQRDNRRNTEAFF. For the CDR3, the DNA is TGTGCCAGCTCCCGGCAGCGTGACAATCGGAGGAACACTGAAGCTTTCTTT.

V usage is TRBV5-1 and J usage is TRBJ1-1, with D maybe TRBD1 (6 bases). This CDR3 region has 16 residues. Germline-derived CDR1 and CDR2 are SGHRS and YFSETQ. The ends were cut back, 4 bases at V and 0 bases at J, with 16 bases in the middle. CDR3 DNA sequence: TGCGCCAGCAGCCACCGGGGGCGAGCTGTGAACACTGAAGCTTTCTTT. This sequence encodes CASSHRGRAVNTEAFF.

This CDR3 is CASSLGLDSYEQYF. DNA for the CDR3: TGTGCCAGCAGCTTGGGACTCGACTCCTACGAGCAGTACTTC. This chain uses TRBV11-2 with TRBJ2-7, with D tentatively TRBD2 (6 bases). The V gene lost 3 bases and the J gene lost 0 bases, with 9 bases spanning the gap. The germline CDR1 and CDR2 sequences are SGHAT and FQNNGV. This CDR3 contains 14 residues. The whole variable domain, remainder taken from reference TRBV11-2 and TRBJ2-7, is EAGVAQSPRYKIIEKRQSVAFWCNPISGHATLYWYQQILGQGPKLLIQFQNNGVVDDSQLPKDRFSAERLKGVDSTLKIQPAKLEDSAVYLCASSLGLDSYEQYFGPGTRLTVT.

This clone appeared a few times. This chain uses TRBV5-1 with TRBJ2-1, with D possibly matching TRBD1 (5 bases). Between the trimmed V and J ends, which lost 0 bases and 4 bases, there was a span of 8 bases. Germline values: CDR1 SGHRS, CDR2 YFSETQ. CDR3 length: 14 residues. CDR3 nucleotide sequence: TGCGCCAGCAGCTTGGACAGACAGTACAATGAGCAGTTCTTC. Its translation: CASSLDRQYNEQFF.

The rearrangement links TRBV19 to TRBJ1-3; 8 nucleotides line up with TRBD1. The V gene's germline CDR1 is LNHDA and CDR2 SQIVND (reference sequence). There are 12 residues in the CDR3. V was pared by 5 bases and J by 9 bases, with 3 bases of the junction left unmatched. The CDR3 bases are TGTGCCAGTAGTCCAGGACAGGGCACCATATATTTT. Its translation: CASSPGQGTIYF.

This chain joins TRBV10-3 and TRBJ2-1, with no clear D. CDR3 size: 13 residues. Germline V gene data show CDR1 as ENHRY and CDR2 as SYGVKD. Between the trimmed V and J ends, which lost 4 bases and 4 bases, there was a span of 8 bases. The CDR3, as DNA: TGTGCCATCAGTGGAGCCGAGTACAATGAGCAGTTCTTC. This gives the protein CAISGAEYNEQFF.

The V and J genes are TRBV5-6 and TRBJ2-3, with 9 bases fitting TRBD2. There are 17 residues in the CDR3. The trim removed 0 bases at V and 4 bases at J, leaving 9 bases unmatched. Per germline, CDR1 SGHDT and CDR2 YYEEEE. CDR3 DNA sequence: TGTGCCAGCAGCTTGGCTTTGCTAGCGGGGTCCCCAGATACGCAGTATTTT. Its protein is CASSLALLAGSPDTQYF.

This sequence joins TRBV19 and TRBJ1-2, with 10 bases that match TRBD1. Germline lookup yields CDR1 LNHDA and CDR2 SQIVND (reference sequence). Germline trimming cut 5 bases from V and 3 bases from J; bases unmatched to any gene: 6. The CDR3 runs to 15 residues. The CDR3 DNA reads TGTGCCAGTAGTGACAGGACAGGGGGGGACTATGGCTACACCTTC. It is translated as CASSDRTGGDYGYTF.

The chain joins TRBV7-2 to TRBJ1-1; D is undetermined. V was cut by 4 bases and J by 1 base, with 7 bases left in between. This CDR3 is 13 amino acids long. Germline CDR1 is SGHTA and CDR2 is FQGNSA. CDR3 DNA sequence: TGTGCCAGCAGCTCCAGACGGAACACTGAAGCTTTCTTT. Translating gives CASSSRRNTEAFF.